This T cell receptor beta chain appears in the sequencing data of a study of blood T cell repertoires in COVID-19. The CDR3 is 14 amino acids. Germline V CDR1 and CDR2: MNHNY, SVGAGI (reference sequence). The V end was cut by 4 bases, the J end by 6 bases, with 15 bases between. Seattle-derived patients entered the study during active infection and were followed longitudinally. Method: immunoSEQ multiplex PCR; TCRdb's copy keeps in-frame clones and lacks some. The sample contains about 160,000 clones, around 82% of which appear only once. Sample: peripheral blood. This receptor was taken from a woman aged 40 to 50 with COVID-19, enrolled during active disease. The chain couples TRBV6-6 to TRBJ2-5; TRBD1 is a possible D gene (6 bases). The CDR3 bases are TGTGCCAGCAGTTCAACTCGGACAGTGAAGACCCAGTACTTC. It codes for CASSSTRTVKTQYF.